This record covers a single TCR beta chain. It lacks a known antigen. The junction differs from germline at one of its ends, possibly a read error. Peripheral blood CD8+ and CD4+ T cells from healthy donors, Susac syndrome patients and multiple sclerosis patients were profiled using high-throughput TCR beta sequencing. The Susac syndrome patients fulfilled recently defined diagnostic criteria for either definite or probable disease. Bulk CD8+ and CD4+ T cells were purified magnetically by negative isolation, whereas CD8+ TEMRA cells were enriched by FACS. Blood was collected in EDTA tubes and processed within 24 hours, with PBMCs isolated through density gradient centrifugation. PBMCs destined for TCR sequencing were cryopreserved in liquid nitrogen and later thawed in a 37 °C water bath. A purity of at least 90% was achieved for sorted or isolated CD4+, CD8+ and CD8+ TEMRA cells. This sample is drawn from a study of CD8 T cells in Susac syndrome (dated by TCRdb to 2018 to 2020). For the study in its entirety: Among the Susac syndrome patients who were sequenced, clinically active disease was present in more than 5 and clinical remission was observed in roughly eight. Susac syndrome patients were therapy-naive, on corticosteroids (some also receiving IVIg), or on IVIg alone at blood withdrawal. The study used repertoire sequencing to test whether antigen drove CD8+ T cell activation and differentiation in Susac syndrome.

Overall results and qualifications from the work: The CD4+ T cell repertoire of patients with Susac syndrome showed no detectable clonal expansion. The number of individuals in the TCR sequencing and HLA analysis was acknowledged as relatively small.

RNA was extracted using the RNeasy kit, and roughly 0.45 to 1 microgram was reverse transcribed with random hexamers. The immunoSEQ multiplex PCR assay, which covers 54 Vbeta and 13 Jbeta segments, was used to amplify TCR beta CDR3 regions. To correct PCR amplification bias, a synthetic template baseline was used for both primer optimization and computational correction. In the original analysis: Reads were annotated to V, D and J genes per IMGT and analyzed with immunoSEQ Analyzer, keeping only productive sequences. Clonality was calculated as one minus the Shannon entropy normalized by log2 of the number of productive unique sequences. For each patient and control, public and private clones were evaluated within the 100 most prevalent clones. Susac-specific clones were defined as absent from healthy and MS cohorts, 850 to 1,300 published viral clones and other ImmuneACCESS disease sequences. TCRdb applied fastp at Q25 and MiXCR to the public reads, then kept only in-frame beta chains. Each entry merges the rows of one CDR3 protein and shows their most common DNA and genes. The authors' filters were not applied to this entry. The sample records 160,000 or so distinct CDR3 sequences, roughly 94% of which are singletons. In total, the top ten clones hold approximately 0.11% of the sample.

Reading from cysteine to phenylalanine, the CDR3 counts 14 amino acids. Of all the DNA, just the CDR3 is kept, 42 bases in frame from base 1. Reading the germline V gene (reference sequence) gives CDR1 SEHNR and CDR2 FQNEAQ. The TCR originated in a human donor with Susac syndrome. The rearranged chain carries TRBV7-9 and TRBJ1-2; the D gene assignment is ambiguous. Material for sequencing was CD4+ T cells from PBMCs. The nucleotide sequence reads as follows: TGTGCCAGCAGCGTAGCCCTAACTAGCTATGGCTACACCTTC. It specifies CASSVALTSYGYTF.